Below, 14 T cell receptor beta chains from the same sample are listed, as sequenced in a study of blood T cell repertoires in COVID-19. Measured with immunoSEQ multiplex PCR; TCRdb has only the in-frame clones, and not every one. The profile shows tens of thousands of clones, roughly nine tenths of them singletons. Source material: peripheral blood. The receptors come from a man between 65 and 80 years old with acute or convalescent COVID-19.

Written as DNA, the CDR3 is TGCGCCAGCAGCTTGACAGGGAGCTCCTATAATTCACCCCTCCACTTT. Residues: CASSLTGSSYNSPLHF. The V gene is TRBV5-1, the J gene TRBJ1-6, with D tentatively TRBD1 (6 bases). CDR1 and CDR2 from the germline V gene are SGHRS and YFSETQ. V lost 1 base, J lost 0 bases, and 8 bases lay in between. The CDR3 covers 16 residues.

The chain links TRBV5-6 to TRBJ2-7; 11 bases are shared with TRBD1. After removal of 6 bases from V and 4 bases from J, the junction contained 12 bases not matched to a gene. This CDR3 spans 16 amino acids. The germline CDR1 and CDR2 sequences are SGHDT and YYEEEE. The CDR3: CASKRLRDRGSYEQYF. The CDR3 DNA reads TGTGCCAGCAAACGACTGCGGGACAGGGGGTCTTACGAGCAGTACTTC. Drawing the rest from reference TRBV5-6 and TRBJ2-7, the complete variable domain is DAGVTQSPTHLIKTRGQQVTLRCSPKSGHDTVSWYQQALGQGPQFIFQYYEEEERQRGNFPDRFSGHQFPNYSSELNVNALLLGDSALYLCASKRLRDRGSYEQYFGPGTRLTVT.

The chain couples TRBV5-1 to TRBJ1-4, with TRBD1 matching 8 bases. CDR1 is SGHRS and CDR2 is YFSETQ in the germline V gene. The V and J ends lost 4 bases and 3 bases, in that order; junction bases with no gene match: 2. The CDR3 consists of 14 residues. The CDR3 coding sequence is TGCGCCAGCAGCCCGGGACAGGCTAATGAAAAACTGTTTTTT. As protein: CASSPGQANEKLFF.

The chain recombines TRBV6-5 with TRBJ1-2, with no clear D. The CDR3 runs 14 residues. Trimming left V 5 bases short and J 4 bases short, with 14 bases between. CDR1 and CDR2 (germline): MNHEY, SVGAGI. This CDR3 reads CASSTSGGSYGYTF. The CDR3 DNA reads TGTGCCAGCAGTACCTCTGGAGGGAGCTATGGCTACACCTTC.

The rearrangement uses TRBV24-1 and TRBJ1-4; D is perhaps TRBD1 (5 bases). Germline-derived CDR1 and CDR2 are KGHDR and SFDVKD. Trimming removed 10 bases from V and 3 bases from J, with 11 bases in between. The CDR3 sequence is 13 residues long. For the CDR3, the DNA is TGTGCCACAGGGGCCGTGGCTAATGAAAAACTGTTTTTT. Translation: CATGAVANEKLFF.

The chain uses TRBV10-1 and TRBJ2-7; no clear D gene. With 11 bases removed from V and 2 bases from J, the gap between germline ends came to 13 bases. Germline V lookup: CDR1 WNHNN, CDR2 SYGVQD (reference sequence). This CDR3 contains 12 residues. CDR3 region: CAGPWLPYEQYF. The DNA for the CDR3 is TGCGCCGGCCCTTGGCTGCCCTACGAGCAGTACTTC.

The chain has TRBV9 and TRBJ1-5, with 8 bases lining up with TRBD1. With 2 bases clipped from V and 3 bases from J, the junction kept 4 bases outside the gene matches. The CDR3 runs to 15 residues. Per germline, CDR1 SGDLS and CDR2 YYNGEE. The CDR3 sequence is CASSVGQDINQPQHF. In DNA form, the CDR3 reads TGTGCCAGCAGCGTGGGACAGGATATCAATCAGCCCCAGCATTTT.

V usage is TRBV7-9 and J usage is TRBJ2-3; D perhaps matches TRBD2 (6 bases). Germline V lookup: CDR1 SEHNR, CDR2 FQNEAQ (reference sequence). The ends were cut back, 2 bases at V and 2 bases at J, with 11 bases in the middle. The CDR3 has 15 amino acids. The CDR3 loop reads CASSLWRDSTDTQYF. The DNA of the CDR3 is TGTGCCAGCAGCTTATGGCGGGATTCCACAGATACGCAGTATTTT.

The V gene is TRBV4-2, the J gene TRBJ1-3, with D perhaps TRBD1 (6 bases). The CDR3 has 16 residues. Per germline, CDR1 LGHNA and CDR2 YNFKEQ. V was cut by 4 bases and J by 2 bases, with 15 bases left in between. CDR3 sequence: CASSLNREMTGNTIYF. In DNA, the CDR3 is TGTGCCAGCAGCCTGAACAGGGAAATGACTGGAAACACCATATATTTT.

The chain couples TRBV27 to TRBJ1-1, with D perhaps TRBD1 (6 bases). The CDR3 totals 15 residues. V shed 5 bases and J shed 4 bases, with 17 bases lying between them. The V gene's germline CDR1 is MNHEY and CDR2 SMNVEV (reference sequence). The CDR3 spells CASSELGGGGTEAFF. The CDR3 DNA reads TGTGCCAGCAGTGAGTTGGGAGGGGGTGGCACTGAAGCTTTCTTT.

The chain carries TRBV7-2 and TRBJ1-4; D gene uncertain. Germline V gene lookup returns CDR1 SGHTA and CDR2 FQGNSA. The CDR3 is 18 residues long. The germline V and J ends were trimmed by 1 base and 7 bases, with 22 bases remaining between them. The CDR3 DNA follows: TGTGCCAGCAGCTTAGGTGGTTCATCGCTCCTAACGGGTGAAAAACTGTTTTTT. Its protein product is CASSLGGSSLLTGEKLFF.

The chain joins TRBV28 to TRBJ1-4, with 7 nucleotides matching TRBD1. The CDR3 has 15 residues. Germline loops: CDR1 MDHEN, CDR2 SYDVKM. After removal of 4 bases from V and 4 bases from J, the junction contained 6 bases not matched to a gene. The CDR3, as DNA: TGTGCCAGCAGTTCCCAACAGGGGTTTAATGAAAAACTGTTTTTT. Its translation is CASSSQQGFNEKLFF.

For this clone: The germline gene is not matched at one end of the junction; a read error may be the cause. The chain uses TRBV12-3 or TRBV12-4 and TRBJ1-5, with D maybe TRBD1 (6 bases). The CDR3 covers 13 residues. CDR3 sequence: CASSLDRWQPQHF. Here the CDR3 DNA reads TGTGCCAGCAGCTTAGACAGGTGGCAGCCCCAGCATTTT.

The chain couples TRBV15 to TRBJ2-3; 12 positions agree with TRBD1. The CDR3 totals 17 residues. Germline V gene data show CDR1 as LNHNV and CDR2 as YYDKDF (reference sequence). With 3 bases clipped from V and 3 bases from J, the junction kept 7 bases outside the gene matches. CDR3 protein: CATSSSGTGGWTDTQYF. CDR3 in DNA: TGTGCCACCAGCAGTTCCGGGACAGGGGGCTGGACAGATACGCAGTATTTT.